The 26 T cell receptor beta chains given below trace back to one sample, sequenced in a study of somatic mutations in cytotoxic T cells in rheumatoid arthritis. Sequencing used immunoSEQ multiplex PCR; TCRdb keeps in-frame clones, though not all of them. Of 4,400 or so clones in the sample, approximately 86% were seen once. Sequencing used CD8+ T cells sorted from blood. Receptor source: a woman in her fifties or sixties with rheumatoid arthritis.

The chain recombines TRBV6-1 with TRBJ1-1; 7 bases align to TRBD1. V lost 6 bases to trimming and J lost 1 base; unmatched junction nucleotides: 8. The length of the CDR3 is 15 residues. Germline lookup yields CDR1 MNHNS and CDR2 SASEGT. The CDR3 coding sequence is TGTGCCAGCAGGAAGACAGGGAGGACGAACACTGAAGCTTTCTTT. Its protein product is CASRKTGRTNTEAFF.

This chain links TRBV16 with TRBJ1-3, with TRBD1 identical over 8 bases. Unmatched junction bases numbered 0, after V lost 2 bases and J lost 3 bases. This CDR3 is built from 14 residues. Germline V gene sequence: CDR1 KGHSY, CDR2 FQNENV. The CDR3 loop reads CASSQGTGGNTIYF. Here the CDR3 DNA reads TGTGCCAGCAGCCAAGGGACAGGTGGAAACACCATATATTTT.

The chain employs TRBV7-2 and TRBJ1-2; no firm D call. The CDR3 is 13 amino acids. V was clipped by 3 bases and J by 4 bases, with 9 bases between them. CDR1 is SGHTA, CDR2 FQGNSA, per germline. The CDR3 loop is CASSFLSSYGYTF. The CDR3 coding sequence is TGTGCCAGCAGCTTCTTGTCGAGCTATGGCTACACCTTC.

V usage is TRBV7-9 and J usage is TRBJ1-1; unclear D gene. Trimming cost V 7 bases and J 4 bases, with 13 bases left between them. The germline V gene has CDR1 SEHNR and CDR2 FQNEAQ (reference sequence). CDR3 size: 13 residues. CDR3 in amino acids: CASKAARGTEAFF. CDR3 coding DNA: TGTGCCAGCAAGGCAGCCCGGGGCACTGAAGCTTTCTTT.

The chain carries TRBV5-4 and TRBJ2-1; D gene ambiguous. The CDR3 consists of 13 residues. The V end was cut by 1 base, the J end by 10 bases, with 12 bases between. CDR1 SGHNT and CDR2 YYREEE come from the germline V gene (reference sequence). The CDR3: CASSLFLNSEQFF. The CDR3 region has the DNA TGTGCCAGCAGCTTGTTTTTAAATAGCGAGCAGTTCTTC.

A single count supports this clone. V is TRBV20-1 and J is TRBJ1-1, with D perhaps TRBD1 (5 bases). Germline CDR1 reads DFQATT; CDR2 reads SNEGSKA (reference sequence). Trimming removed 2 bases from V and 8 bases from J, with 9 bases in between. This CDR3 has 11 residues. The CDR3 DNA reads TGCAGTGCTAGACGACAGAGGGAAGCTTTCTTT. It translates to CSARRQREAFF.

This clone was found once. The chain is built from TRBV29-1 and TRBJ1-2; D possibly corresponds to TRBD1 (5 bases). The CDR3 length is 14 residues. Trimming shortened V by 3 bases and J by 2 bases, and 13 bases separated the two germline ends. CDR1 is SQVTM, CDR2 ANQGSEA, per germline. The CDR3 region is CSVDPLGQNYGYTF. The CDR3, as DNA: TGCAGCGTTGATCCGTTGGGGCAGAACTATGGCTACACCTTC.

This rearrangement joins TRBV6-5 to TRBJ2-2; 11 positions agree with TRBD2. Trimming cost V 1 base and J 7 bases; bases outside gene matches: 5. The V gene's germline CDR1 is MNHEY and CDR2 SVGAGI. The CDR3 is 16 amino acids. The CDR3 spells CASSYLAGGLNGELFF. The CDR3 region has the DNA TGTGCCAGCAGTTACTTAGCGGGGGGGCTCAACGGGGAGCTGTTTTTT.

This chain links TRBV6-1 with TRBJ2-3; 7 nucleotides align to TRBD2. Germline CDR1 and CDR2: MNHNS and SASEGT. The CDR3 is made up of 14 amino acids. With V trimmed by 5 bases and J by 4 bases, 6 bases remained unmatched. The CDR3 here is CASSSQSGADTQYF. The CDR3 DNA sequence: TGTGCCAGCAGTTCACAAAGCGGGGCAGATACGCAGTATTTT.

The chain employs TRBV7-9 and TRBJ1-2; D uncertain. Germline assignment: CDR1 SEHNR and CDR2 FQNEAQ (reference sequence). V lost 5 bases to trimming and J lost 4 bases, with 20 bases between them. The CDR3 sequence is 16 residues long. The CDR3 loop reads CASSVPGSSSTYGYTF. CDR3 nucleotides: TGTGCCAGCAGCGTCCCCGGGAGTTCCTCAACCTATGGCTACACCTTC.

This chain uses TRBV6-1 with TRBJ1-3; D possibly corresponds to TRBD1 (5 bases). V dropped 2 bases and J dropped 0 bases, with 11 bases sitting between them. From germline, CDR1 is MNHNS and CDR2 SASEGT. The CDR3 totals 16 residues. This chain's CDR3 is CASSEFGHGSGNTIYF. CDR3 in DNA: TGTGCCAGCAGTGAATTTGGACATGGCTCTGGAAACACCATATATTTT.

The chain employs TRBV11-3 and TRBJ1-1; TRBD1 might be the D (5 bases). The CDR3 runs 14 residues. CDR1 SGHNT and CDR2 YENEEA come from the germline V gene. Trimming shortened V by 6 bases and J by 3 bases, and 14 bases separated the two germline ends. CDR3 residues: CASSSRGWDTEAFF. For the CDR3, the DNA is TGTGCCAGCAGTAGTAGGGGTTGGGACACTGAAGCTTTCTTT.

This chain connects TRBV30 to TRBJ1-2, with D perhaps matching TRBD1 (6 bases). The CDR3 totals 13 residues. Trimming took 1 base from V and 6 from J, leaving 12 bases between them. Germline V gives CDR1 GTSNPN, CDR2 SVGIG (reference sequence). Written as DNA, the CDR3 is TGTGCCTGGAGTGGACTACAGGGTAATGGCTACACCTTC. Its protein product is CAWSGLQGNGYTF.

The chain couples TRBV27 to TRBJ2-2, with TRBD1 matching over 9 bases. The CDR3 contains 14 residues. The V segment lost 3 bases and the J segment 7 bases; nucleotides outside the gene matches: 3. Germline CDR1 reads MNHEY; CDR2 reads SMNVEV (reference sequence). CDR3 sequence (DNA): TGTGCCAGCAGTTTCGGACAGGGGATCGGGGAGCTGTTTTTT. This codes for CASSFGQGIGELFF.

The chain joins TRBV29-1 to TRBJ1-1; D gene uncertain. Germline V lookup: CDR1 SQVTM, CDR2 ANQGSEA. The V end was cut by 1 base, the J end by 1 base, with 7 bases between. This CDR3 contains 13 residues. The DNA of the CDR3 is TGCAGCGTTGAAGGGCACCCGAACACTGAAGCTTTCTTT. Translated: CSVEGHPNTEAFF.

This clone was seen only once. This chain's CDR3 is CASSQGVGPTPEYGYTF. For the CDR3, the DNA is TGTGCCAGCAGCCAAGGGGTCGGACCCACGCCCGAGTATGGCTACACCTTC. The chain recombines TRBV11-2 with TRBJ1-2; D might be TRBD1 (5 bases). This CDR3 region has 17 residues. Per germline, CDR1 SGHAT and CDR2 FQNNGV. The ends were cut back, 5 bases at V and 5 bases at J, with 24 bases in the middle.

This clone was recorded a few times. The chain combines TRBV6-1 with TRBJ1-4; D call uncertain. The CDR3 is 15 amino acids. Germline V gives CDR1 MNHNS, CDR2 SASEGT. V was cut by 6 bases and J by 5 bases, with 16 bases left in between. CDR3 protein: CASSDPGGTNEKLFF. In DNA, the CDR3 is TGTGCCAGCAGCGATCCCGGCGGTACCAATGAAAAACTGTTTTTT.

This clone was counted a single time. The chain joins TRBV27 to TRBJ1-2; D is unclear. Germline V gene lookup returns CDR1 MNHEY and CDR2 SMNVEV (reference sequence). CDR3 length equals 15 residues. The ends were cut back, 7 bases at V and 1 base at J, with 16 bases in the middle. The CDR3 DNA reads TGTGCCAGCACCTCCCTTTCAACTGTTAACTATGGCTACACCTTC. This codes for CASTSLSTVNYGYTF.

CDR3 DNA sequence: TGTGCCAGCAGCCCTCGGGGGGGGGCGAACTATGGCTACACCTTC. Translated: CASSPRGGANYGYTF. The J gene is TRBJ1-2, the V gene TRBV9; a weak D match, TRBD1 (6 bases). V was shortened by 4 bases and J by 2 bases, with 15 bases between the two germline ends. CDR1 SGDLS and CDR2 YYNGEE come from the germline V gene. The CDR3 has 15 residues.

The chain has TRBV9 and TRBJ1-4, with 7 bases aligning to TRBD1. The J segment lost 7 bases and the V segment lost 1 base, leaving 7 bases of the junction unmatched. The germline gives CDR1 SGDLS, CDR2 YYNGEE. There are 15 residues in the CDR3. The DNA for the CDR3 is TGTGCCAGCAGCGTACGACAGGGCACCGGTGAAAAACTGTTTTTT. Protein product: CASSVRQGTGEKLFF.

This rearrangement joins TRBV4-1 to TRBJ2-3; 9 positions agree with TRBD1. The CDR3 extends over 20 amino acids. In germline, CDR1 is MGHRA, CDR2 YSYEKL. The ends lost 1 base at V and 0 bases at J; junction bases unmatched: 14. The CDR3 nucleotides are TGCGCCAGCAGCCAAGGCCAGACAGGGGGTCGTGGGATTAGCACAGATACGCAGTATTTT. Encoded protein: CASSQGQTGGRGISTDTQYF.

Here the CDR3 reads CASSYQQGWYGYTF. DNA of the CDR3: TGTGCCAGCAGTTACCAACAGGGGTGGTATGGCTACACCTTC. The chain couples TRBV6-5 to TRBJ1-2; 7 bases map to TRBD1. The CDR3 length is 14 residues. The germline CDR1 and CDR2 sequences are MNHEY and SVGAGI. V trimming: 2 bases; J trimming: 5 bases; junction bases outside the gene matches: 5.

This clone was seen just once. The rearrangement uses TRBV14 and TRBJ1-3; D is uncertain. Trimming pared 2 bases from V and 2 bases from J, leaving 13 bases between. Germline V lookup: CDR1 SGHDN, CDR2 FVKESK. This CDR3 comprises 16 residues. The CDR3 DNA is TGTGCCAGCAGCCAATTAAAATCAGGTCCTGGAAACACCATATATTTT. Residues: CASSQLKSGPGNTIYF.

The chain recombines TRBV30 with TRBJ2-1; tentatively, D is TRBD2 (5 bases). This CDR3 spans 14 amino acids. V was cut by 3 bases and J by 0 bases, with 9 bases left in between. Germline values: CDR1 GTSNPN, CDR2 SVGIG (reference sequence). The DNA for the CDR3 is TGTGCCTGGAGCGTCAGCGGCTCCTACAATGAGCAGTTCTTC. It yields the protein CAWSVSGSYNEQFF.

The chain is built from TRBV5-1 and TRBJ1-1, with D possibly TRBD1 on 6 matching bases. The V end lost 4 bases, the J end lost 7 bases, and 20 bases lay between the germline ends. This CDR3 is built from 15 residues. Per germline, CDR1 SGHRS and CDR2 YFSETQ. The CDR3 DNA reads TGCGCCAGCAGCCTCAGGGGTGCCCAGGTTGGTGAAGCTTTCTTT. Protein sequence: CASSLRGAQVGEAFF.

CDR3 DNA sequence: TGTGCCAGCAGCGGGGGACAGACGAACACTGAAGCTTTCTTT. It specifies CASSGGQTNTEAFF. The rearrangement links TRBV9 to TRBJ1-1; 7 nucleotides align to TRBD1. CDR3 size: 14 residues. Germline lookup yields CDR1 SGDLS and CDR2 YYNGEE. The J segment lost 1 base and the V segment lost 3 bases, leaving 3 bases of the junction unmatched.